The 29 T cell receptor beta chains given below trace back to one sample, sequenced in a study of blood T cell repertoires in COVID-19 (dated by TCRdb to about 2020). The method behind the library was the immunoSEQ multiplex PCR assay. TCRdb took this table from immuneACCESS and kept in-frame rearrangements with V and J called. Such tables lack part of the clones; where checked against another copy, unresolved V genes explain under half of the gap, and the rest is unexplained. This sample is represented by approximately 240,000 clones; about nine tenths of them were singletons. The ten top clones hold less than 2.5% of the sample. The specimen was PBMCs or T cells enriched from blood (not recorded which). The receptors originated from a woman in her late teens or twenties who had recovered from COVID-19.

The gene calls are TRBV12-3 or TRBV12-4 and TRBJ2-1, with TRBD2 matching over 7 bases. The CDR3 covers 13 residues. V was clipped by 4 bases and J by 10 bases; unmatched bases: 7. The CDR3 here is CASSSPGRDEQFF. The CDR3 bases are TGTGCCAGCAGTTCCCCGGGGAGGGACGAGCAGTTCTTC.

The rearrangement uses TRBV5-1 and TRBJ2-3; D is possibly TRBD2 (5 bases). CDR1 is SGHRS, CDR2 YFSETQ, per germline. The V and J ends lost 6 bases and 1 base respectively, with 12 bases between them. The CDR3 runs to 14 residues. The CDR3 sequence: CASIPGFGTDTQYF. CDR3 DNA: TGCGCCAGCATACCGGGGTTCGGCACAGATACGCAGTATTTT. The full variable domain, in which reference TRBV5-1 and TRBJ2-3 provide the parts outside the CDR3, is KAGVTQTPRYLIKTRGQQVTLSCSPISGHRSVSWYQQTPGQGLQFLFEYFSETQRNKGNFPGRFSGRQFSNSRSEMNVSTLELGDSALYLCASIPGFGTDTQYFGPGTRLTVL.

Comments on this clone: The sample carries other DNA sequences with the same CDR3. The V call is TRBV28, the J call TRBJ1-2; maybe TRBD1 (5 bases). The length of the CDR3 is 12 residues. With 2 bases removed from V and 7 bases from J, the gap between germline ends came to 8 bases. Per the germline V gene, CDR1 is MDHEN and CDR2 is SYDVKM. CDR3 nucleotides: TGTGCCAGCAGTTTACGGGGGGGTGGCTACACCTTC. This gives the protein CASSLRGGGYTF.

J is TRBJ1-4 and V is TRBV27; 8 bases agree with TRBD1. This CDR3 contains 14 residues. CDR1 is MNHEY and CDR2 is SMNVEV in the germline V gene (reference sequence). After removal of 4 bases from V and 7 bases from J, the junction contained 5 bases not matched to a gene. CDR3 protein: CASSYRDRPEKLFF. CDR3 DNA: TGTGCCAGCAGTTACCGGGACAGGCCTGAAAAACTGTTTTTT.

J is TRBJ2-5 and V is TRBV5-3; perhaps TRBD1 as D (5 bases). TRBV5-3 is sorted into the ORF group, with uncertain function. This CDR3 region has 17 residues. Trimming took off 4 bases at V and 3 bases at J, with 22 bases between the two ends. The CDR3 DNA is TGTGCCAGAAGCCATCACCATGGCAGGGAAGAGGAAGAGACCCAGTACTTC. Its protein is CARSHHHGREEEETQYF.

This sequence joins TRBV11-2 and TRBJ2-7, with a weak D call TRBD1 (6 bases). The CDR3 extends over 13 amino acids. V was pared by 5 bases and J by 7 bases, with 15 bases between. Germline CDR1 SGHAT, CDR2 FQNNGV. CDR3 region: CASSLRQAKEQYF. The CDR3 DNA reads TGTGCCAGCAGCCTGAGACAGGCTAAAGAGCAGTACTTC. Complete variable domain (other parts from reference TRBV11-2 and TRBJ2-7): EAGVAQSPRYKIIEKRQSVAFWCNPISGHATLYWYQQILGQGPKLLIQFQNNGVVDDSQLPKDRFSAERLKGVDSTLKIQPAKLEDSAVYLCASSLRQAKEQYFGPGTRLTVT.

The gene calls are TRBV2 and TRBJ2-5; weak D call: TRBD2 (5 bases). The germline V and J ends were trimmed by 7 bases and 4 bases, with 13 bases remaining between them. CDR3 length: 13 residues. CDR1 is SNHLY, CDR2 FYNNEI, per germline. As DNA, the CDR3 is TGTGCCAGCACAAGGAGTCGGGGAGAGACCCAGTACTTC. It is translated as CASTRSRGETQYF. Full variable domain (rest looked up from reference TRBV2 and TRBJ2-5): EPEVTQTPSHQVTQMGQEVILRCVPISNHLYFYWYRQILGQKVEFLVSFYNNEISEKSEIFDDQFSVERPDGSNFTLKIRSTKLEDSAMYFCASTRSRGETQYFGPGTRLLVL.

The chain uses TRBV27 and TRBJ1-5, with a tentative D call TRBD1 (5 bases). V lost 8 bases, J lost 7 bases, and 27 bases lay in between. The CDR3 is 17 residues long. Germline V CDR1 and CDR2: MNHEY, SMNVEV (reference sequence). This CDR3 is CASDFGSAVGRGQPQHF. The CDR3 DNA reads TGTGCCAGCGATTTTGGATCGGCGGTTGGACGGGGGCAGCCCCAGCATTTT.

On this clone itself: One junction end does not reproduce the germline sequence, and a read error may be involved. The chain joins TRBV4-2 to TRBJ1-3, with 9 bases matching TRBD1. Germline V lookup: CDR1 LGHNA, CDR2 YNFKEQ. CDR3 length: 18 residues. The CDR3 here is CVSSQAARTGAGGNTIYF. The DNA of the CDR3 is TGTGTCAGCAGCCAAGCCGCCCGGACAGGGGCGGGAGGAAACACCATATATTTT.

The chain has TRBV28 and TRBJ1-2, with a tentative D call TRBD1 (5 bases). The V gene's germline CDR1 is MDHEN and CDR2 SYDVKM. The CDR3 loop spans 15 amino acids. Trimming pared 7 bases from V and 7 bases from J, leaving 22 bases between. The CDR3 DNA reads as TGTGCCAGCACCCATGGTATGGCAGGGCGGTTTGGCTACACCTTC. The encoded protein is CASTHGMAGRFGYTF.

This clone came up a few times. This chain links TRBV7-9 with TRBJ2-2, with a weak D call TRBD2 (5 bases). Germline V gives CDR1 SEHNR, CDR2 FQNEAQ (reference sequence). CDR3 length equals 14 residues. V lost 1 base and J 8 bases, leaving 11 bases between the germline ends. CDR3 coding DNA: TGTGCCAGCAGCTTAGGGGTCGGACTGGGGGAGCTGTTTTTT. This gives the protein CASSLGVGLGELFF.

V is TRBV6-2 or TRBV6-3 and J is TRBJ2-3, with 7 bases aligning to TRBD1. V lost 6 bases, J lost 2 bases, and 8 bases stayed unmatched. Germline-derived CDR1 and CDR2 are MNHEY and SVGEGT. The CDR3 sequence is 15 residues long. The CDR3 region has the DNA TGTGCCAGCAGCCAATTTGGGACAGCCACAGATACGCAGTATTTT. Its translation is CASSQFGTATDTQYF.

V gene TRBV10-3 combines with J gene TRBJ1-1; 11 bases agree with TRBD1. The length of the CDR3 is 16 residues. From germline, CDR1 is ENHRY and CDR2 SYGVKD. The V and J ends lost 2 bases and 7 bases, in that order; junction bases with no gene match: 9. This CDR3 is CAISEGTGGIFGEAFF. The CDR3 DNA follows: TGTGCCATCAGTGAGGGGACAGGGGGAATATTTGGTGAAGCTTTCTTT.

V usage is TRBV6-2 or TRBV6-3 and J usage is TRBJ2-7; 10 nucleotides agree with TRBD1. The CDR3 runs to 16 residues. The germline CDR1 and CDR2 sequences are MNHEY and SVGEGT. Trimming took 5 bases from V and 3 from J; bases not matched to a gene: 10. CDR3 residues: CASSGPRDRGLYEQYF. The CDR3 nucleotides are TGTGCCAGCAGTGGGCCCCGGGACAGGGGCCTCTACGAGCAGTACTTC.

This sequence joins TRBV19 and TRBJ2-3, with 12 positions matching TRBD2. Trimming cost V 5 bases and J 4 bases; bases outside gene matches: 4. Germline CDR1 is LNHDA and CDR2 is SQIVND (reference sequence). The CDR3 runs 15 residues. Here the CDR3 DNA reads TGTGCCAGTAGTGAGGGACTAGCGGGCTCAGATACGCAGTATTTT. Residues: CASSEGLAGSDTQYF.

The CDR3 nucleotides are TGTGCCAGTAGTGAGCGGACAGGGGACGGCTACACCTTC. Translated, it gives CASSERTGDGYTF. The chain uses TRBV19 and TRBJ1-2, with TRBD1 identical over 9 bases. Germline V gene lookup returns CDR1 LNHDA and CDR2 SQIVND (reference sequence). The ends lost 5 bases at V and 8 bases at J; junction bases unmatched: 6. The CDR3 has 13 residues.

This chain connects TRBV9 to TRBJ2-3, with 12 bases that match TRBD2. CDR3 length equals 21 residues. V trimming: 3 bases; J trimming: 4 bases; junction bases outside the gene matches: 21. Germline CDR1 and CDR2: SGDLS and YYNGEE. CDR3 sequence: CASSDNPKHAPTSGSSDTQYF. CDR3 in DNA: TGTGCCAGCAGCGATAATCCAAAACACGCCCCGACTAGCGGGAGTTCAGATACGCAGTATTTT.

The chain couples TRBV18 to TRBJ1-5; TRBD1 is a possible D gene (6 bases). This CDR3 is 15 amino acids long. The germline gives CDR1 KGHSH, CDR2 LQKENI. V was trimmed by 5 bases and J by 6 bases, leaving 17 bases between them. The CDR3 loop reads CASSAGEGISQPQHF. DNA of the CDR3: TGTGCCAGCTCAGCAGGGGAGGGAATTAGTCAGCCCCAGCATTTT. The full variable domain, rest sourced from reference TRBV18 and TRBJ1-5, is NAGVMQNPRHLVRRRGQEARLRCSPMKGHSHVYWYRQLPEEGLKFMVYLQKENIIDESGMPKERFSAEFPKEGPSILRIQQVVRGDSAAYFCASSAGEGISQPQHFGDGTRLSIL.

The chain joins TRBV24-1 to TRBJ2-3, with a weak D call TRBD2 (6 bases). The germline V and J ends were trimmed by 3 bases and 5 bases, with 11 bases remaining between them. Germline V lookup: CDR1 KGHDR, CDR2 SFDVKD. This CDR3 is built from 14 residues. CDR3 amino acids: CATSDGSGVDTQYF. The CDR3 DNA follows: TGTGCCACCAGTGATGGCTCGGGGGTAGATACGCAGTATTTT.

The chain uses TRBV5-1 and TRBJ1-3; a weak D match, TRBD1 (5 bases). V lost 1 base, J lost 0 bases, and 11 bases lay in between. Germline V gene data show CDR1 as SGHRS and CDR2 as YFSETQ. This CDR3 has 16 residues. In DNA form, the CDR3 reads TGCGCCAGCAGCTTGACCCAGGGAGGCTCTGGAAACACCATATATTTT. This encodes CASSLTQGGSGNTIYF.

CDR3 nucleotide sequence: TGTGCCAGCAGTTTCCACAACCAGGGGGCGTATGGCTACACCTTC. It translates to CASSFHNQGAYGYTF. V is TRBV6-5 and J is TRBJ1-2; 8 positions match TRBD1. The ends lost 4 bases at V and 5 bases at J; junction bases unmatched: 9. CDR3 length equals 15 residues. Germline V gene data show CDR1 as MNHEY and CDR2 as SVGAGI.

This clone was picked up one time. The chain recombines TRBV2 with TRBJ1-2; 7 bases are a match to TRBD1. V was pared by 6 bases and J by 3 bases, with 10 bases of the junction left unmatched. This CDR3 spans 15 amino acids. Germline assignment: CDR1 SNHLY and CDR2 FYNNEI. CDR3 DNA sequence: TGTGCCAGCAGGAGGGGACAGAGCGATTACTATGGCTACACCTTC. Protein: CASRRGQSDYYGYTF.

This clone was found once. This chain joins TRBV19 and TRBJ1-5; 8 bases match TRBD1. The CDR3 has 15 amino acids. Per the germline V gene, CDR1 is LNHDA and CDR2 is SQIVND (reference sequence). Trimming took 10 bases from V and 6 from J; bases not matched to a gene: 14. As DNA, the CDR3 is TGTGCCACCTCTGTTGGACAGGGTCTGAGTCAGCCCCAGCATTTT. This gives the protein CATSVGQGLSQPQHF.

The chain couples TRBV12-3 or TRBV12-4 to TRBJ1-1; unclear D gene. The CDR3 spans 13 residues. The V end lost 6 bases, the J end lost 8 bases, and 16 bases lay between the germline ends. The CDR3 region has the DNA TGTGCCAGCAGCCGCGGGAGAGTGACCGAAGCTTTCTTT. The encoded protein is CASSRGRVTEAFF.

J is TRBJ1-1 and V is TRBV3-1 (or the pseudogene TRBV3-2), with a possible D match to TRBD1 (6 bases). The CDR3 is made up of 15 amino acids. Germline V gene sequence: CDR1 LGHDT, CDR2 YNNKEL (reference sequence). Trimming removed 8 bases from V and 3 bases from J, with 19 bases in between. The CDR3: CASGDLGDKYTEAFF. DNA of the CDR3: TGTGCCAGCGGGGACCTGGGGGACAAGTACACTGAAGCTTTCTTT.

This chain joins TRBV27 and TRBJ1-6; D gene unclear. The CDR3 runs 15 residues. Germline CDR1 is MNHEY and CDR2 is SMNVEV (reference sequence). Trimming removed 5 bases at V and 9 bases at J, with 17 bases between. The CDR3 spells CASSPTSRVGSPLHF. DNA for the CDR3: TGTGCCAGCAGTCCAACATCTCGGGTGGGTTCACCCCTCCACTTT.

This chain connects TRBV7-9 to TRBJ2-1, with 7 positions matching TRBD2. This CDR3 region has 17 residues. The germline V gene has CDR1 SEHNR and CDR2 FQNEAQ (reference sequence). The J segment lost 2 bases and the V segment lost 7 bases, leaving 14 bases of the junction unmatched. In nucleotides, the CDR3 is TGTGCCAGCATAAGGGGTTCGAGCGGGGTCACCTACAATGAGCAGTTCTTC. Protein product: CASIRGSSGVTYNEQFF.

This clone has only one observation. The V gene is TRBV5-6, the J gene TRBJ1-6, with 8 positions matching TRBD1. CDR3 length: 15 residues. Looked up from germline, CDR1 is SGHDT and CDR2 is YYEEEE. Trimming at V came to 0 bases and at J to 8 bases, leaving 4 bases not matched to a gene. The CDR3 sequence is CASSLGTGWYSPLHF. CDR3 DNA sequence: TGTGCCAGCAGCTTGGGGACAGGGTGGTATTCACCCCTCCACTTT.

The chain combines TRBV7-2 with TRBJ1-1; perhaps TRBD1 as D (5 bases). Germline V gene lookup returns CDR1 SGHTA and CDR2 FQGNSA. The V gene lost 2 bases and the J gene lost 1 base, with 11 bases spanning the gap. The CDR3 consists of 15 residues. CDR3: CASSLIFGQNTEAFF. Here the CDR3 DNA reads TGTGCCAGCAGCTTAATCTTCGGACAGAACACTGAAGCTTTCTTT.